A selection of T cell receptor beta chains follows, all from one sample in a study of blood T cells in healthy people across ages. TCRdb analysed the 5' RACE reads with MiXCR anew, one entry per CDR3 protein. The sample holds over a million distinct CDR3 sequences, more than 35% seen once. Sequenced sample: blood. Receptor source: a woman aged 60-75 years in good health. CDR3s include the opening cysteine and the closing phenylalanine or tryptophan. D genes are given only for firm matches. Clone size is given for some rows only: seen once, a few or many times, or a class if the clone is expanded.

CDR3,DNA,size,V,J,D
CAWSVLASGRMTDTQYF,TGTGCCTGGAGTGTACTGGCTAGCGGGAGGATGACAGATACGCAGTATTTT,NA,TRBV30,TRBJ2-3,TRBD2
CASSLDRVSADTQYF,TGTGCCAGCAGCCTGGACAGGGTTAGCGCAGATACGCAGTATTTT,NA,TRBV5-5,TRBJ2-3,TRBD1
CASSLAGWTGSTGELFF,TGTGCCAGCAGCTTGGCCGGGTGGACAGGGAGCACCGGGGAGCTGTTTTTT,few,TRBV5-1,TRBJ2-2,TRBD1
CASSLLRERAYEQYF,TGTGCCAGCAGTTTACTCCGGGAGCGTGCCTACGAGCAGTACTTC,NA,TRBV27,TRBJ2-7,NA
CASSLSWVTTNEKLFF,TGTGCCAGCAGTTTAAGTTGGGTTACAACTAATGAAAAACTGTTTTTT,NA,TRBV27,TRBJ1-4,NA
CASSHSGTGGRIHYGYTF,TGTGCCAGCAGTCACTCCGGGACAGGGGGCCGCATACACTATGGCTACACCTTC,NA,TRBV27,TRBJ1-2,TRBD1
CASSQGDRSSYNEQFF,TGCGCCAGCAGCCAAGGCGACAGGAGCTCCTACAATGAGCAGTTCTTC,few,TRBV4-1,TRBJ2-1,NA
CSVEIRDRGRVAKNIQYF,TGCAGCGTTGAAATCCGGGACAGGGGGAGAGTAGCCAAAAACATTCAGTACTTC,many,TRBV29-1,TRBJ2-4,TRBD1
CASSNHRGQDQPQHF,TGCGCCAGCAGCAACCACAGGGGGCAGGATCAGCCCCAGCATTTT,NA,TRBV4-1,TRBJ1-5,TRBD1
CASSLTSGRVSYEQYF,TGCGCCAGCAGCCTGACTAGCGGGAGGGTATCCTACGAGCAGTACTTC,NA,TRBV5-1,TRBJ2-7,TRBD2
CASGTTGGTEAFF,TGTGCCAGCGGTACGACAGGGGGCACTGAAGCTTTCTTT,once,TRBV27,TRBJ1-1,TRBD1
CASSFVTEISEQYF,TGTGCCAGCAGCTTTGTCACCGAGATCTCCGAGCAGTACTTC,few,TRBV7-9,TRBJ2-7,NA
CASSLGLGVTDTQYF,TGTGCCAGCAGCTTGGGGCTAGGGGTTACAGATACGCAGTATTTT,NA,TRBV5-6,TRBJ2-3,NA
CASSLSGTGDGYTF,TGTGCCAGCAGTTTATCCGGGACAGGGGACGGCTACACCTTC,NA,TRBV28,TRBJ1-2,TRBD1
CASSIRANQPQHF,TGTGCCAGTAGTATCCGTGCGAATCAGCCCCAGCATTTT,NA,TRBV19,TRBJ1-5,NA
CASLGSGSKGDTQYF,TGTGCCAGCCTTGGTAGCGGGAGCAAGGGAGATACGCAGTATTTT,few,TRBV2,TRBJ2-3,TRBD2
CATSGLGQGQETQYF,TGTGCCACCAGTGGTTTAGGACAGGGTCAAGAGACCCAGTACTTC,NA,TRBV24-1,TRBJ2-5,TRBD1
CASSSIPTDTQYF,TGTGCCAGCTCATCGATCCCCACAGATACGCAGTATTTT,few,TRBV18,TRBJ2-3,NA
CASNQDRDGETQYF,TGTGCCAGCAACCAGGACAGGGATGGAGAGACCCAGTACTTC,once,TRBV12-3/TRBV12-4,TRBJ2-5,TRBD1
CASSEEMAGGYF,TGTGCCAGCAGTGAAGAGATGGCGGGAGGCTACTTC,NA,TRBV2,TRBJ2-7,TRBD2
CASSQPGTTELRDYGYTF,TGTGCCAGCAGTCAACCCGGGACAACCGAACTTCGGGACTATGGCTACACCTTC,NA,TRBV13,TRBJ1-2,NA
CSATGTGGDFSYEQYF,TGCAGTGCCACCGGGACAGGGGGTGATTTTAGCTACGAGCAGTACTTC,few,TRBV20-1,TRBJ2-7,TRBD1
CASSLVSSGDNEQFF,TGTGCCAGCAGCTTAGTGTCTAGCGGGGACAATGAGCAGTTCTTC,NA,TRBV13,TRBJ2-1,TRBD2
CASSGARGTHRYEQYF,TGTGCCAGCAGCGGGGCCAGGGGCACCCATCGCTACGAGCAGTACTTC,few,TRBV7-2,TRBJ2-7,NA
CAWSVRGPKDTQYF,TGTGCCTGGAGTGTCCGGGGCCCGAAGGATACGCAGTATTTT,NA,TRBV30,TRBJ2-3,NA
CACPGVGESYEQYF,TGTGCCTGCCCGGGGGTCGGGGAGTCCTACGAGCAGTACTTC,once,TRBV2,TRBJ2-7,NA
CASSTISGQHNEQFF,TGCGCCAGCAGCACCATTAGCGGGCAACACAATGAGCAGTTCTTC,NA,TRBV5-1,TRBJ2-1,TRBD2
CASSRAGGSYNEQFF,TGTGCCAGCAGCCGAGCGGGAGGCTCCTACAATGAGCAGTTCTTC,NA,TRBV27,TRBJ2-1,TRBD2
CASSLVVGVDRTAYEQYF,TGTGCCAGCAGCTTAGTAGTTGGAGTCGATAGGACGGCCTACGAGCAGTACTTC,NA,TRBV7-9,TRBJ2-7,NA
CSASPYGEEQETQYF,TGCAGTGCTAGCCCCTATGGGGAGGAACAAGAGACCCAGTACTTC,few,TRBV20-1,TRBJ2-5,NA
CASSLDPTSGYEQYF,TGCGCCAGCAGCTTGGATCCGACTAGCGGCTACGAGCAGTACTTC,once,TRBV5-1,TRBJ2-7,TRBD2
CASSSQADTGELFF,TGTGCCAGCAGCTCCCAGGCGGACACCGGGGAGCTGTTTTTT,NA,TRBV28,TRBJ2-2,NA
CASSQETTDTQYF,TGCGCCAGCAGCCAGGAGACCACAGATACGCAGTATTTT,few,TRBV4-1,TRBJ2-3,NA
CASSPLTGLSYNEQFF,TGTGCCAGCTCACCCTTGACAGGGCTCTCCTACAATGAGCAGTTCTTC,NA,TRBV18,TRBJ2-1,TRBD1
CAISLQRDGFGETQYF,TGTGCCATCAGTCTTCAGCGGGATGGGTTTGGGGAGACCCAGTACTTC,NA,TRBV10-3,TRBJ2-5,TRBD2
CSVRTSGRGQQYF,TGCAGTGTCCGGACTAGCGGGAGAGGCCAGCAGTACTTC,few,TRBV20-1,TRBJ2-7,TRBD2
CASARGKLAPSTDTQYF,TGTGCCAGTGCCCGAGGGAAACTAGCACCGAGCACAGATACGCAGTATTTT,few,TRBV3-1,TRBJ2-3,NA
CASSYRSPGQGIDQPQHF,TGTGCCAGCAGTTACAGGTCCCCCGGACAGGGCATCGATCAGCCCCAGCATTTT,NA,TRBV6-5,TRBJ1-5,TRBD1
CAISGGTNEQYF,TGTGCCATCAGTGGTGGGACCAACGAGCAGTACTTC,NA,TRBV10-3,TRBJ2-7,NA
CSAKDTGTKNIQYF,TGCAGTGCTAAGGACACGGGAACCAAAAACATTCAGTACTTC,NA,TRBV20-1,TRBJ2-4,NA
CSVEEGLALVNEQYF,TGCAGCGTTGAAGAAGGGCTAGCGCTAGTCAATGAGCAGTACTTC,NA,TRBV29-1,TRBJ2-5,NA
CASSRYTGSDEQFF,TGTGCCAGCAGTAGATATACGGGCTCCGATGAGCAGTTCTTC,NA,TRBV6-5,TRBJ2-1,NA
CASRSRDGYEQYF,TGTGCCAGCAGAAGCCGGGACGGCTACGAGCAGTACTTC,NA,TRBV2,TRBJ2-7,NA
CASSRRLAGGNEQFF,TGTGCCAGCAGTCGAAGACTAGCGGGTGGAAATGAGCAGTTCTTC,NA,TRBV6-2/TRBV6-3,TRBJ2-1,TRBD2
CASSIRLAGSHEQFF,TGTGCCAGCAGTATCAGACTAGCGGGAAGTCATGAGCAGTTCTTC,NA,TRBV12-3/TRBV12-4,TRBJ2-1,TRBD2
CSASRGRAHSNEQFF,TGCAGTGCTAGTCGGGGGAGGGCCCACTCCAATGAGCAGTTCTTC,NA,TRBV20-1,TRBJ2-1,TRBD2
CASSVSPRRDRYF,TGTGCCAGCAGTGTGAGCCCGCGAAGGGATAGGTACTTC,NA,TRBV12-3/TRBV12-4,TRBJ2-7,NA
CASSLRVGLSYEQYF,TGCGCCAGCAGCTTGAGAGTCGGACTCTCCTACGAGCAGTACTTC,NA,TRBV4-1,TRBJ2-7,NA
CASSTGPGGEQYF,TGTGCCAGCAGCACCGGGCCCGGTGGGGAGCAGTACTTC,NA,TRBV7-9,TRBJ2-7,NA
CSARGWEGLAGGPRETQYF,TGCAGTGCTAGAGGATGGGAGGGACTAGCGGGAGGGCCTAGGGAGACCCAGTACTTC,many,TRBV20-1,TRBJ2-5,TRBD2
CASSEYLRELPDTQYF,TGTGCCAGCAGTGAATATTTACGGGAGCTTCCAGATACGCAGTATTTT,NA,TRBV2,TRBJ2-3,NA
CASSATGGRASNEQFF,TGTGCCAGCAGCGCCACTGGCGGGAGGGCAAGCAATGAGCAGTTCTTC,NA,TRBV6-6,TRBJ2-1,TRBD2
CASSQQREVNEQYF,TGTGCCAGCAGCCAACAGCGGGAGGTCAACGAGCAGTACTTC,few,TRBV3-1,TRBJ2-7,TRBD2